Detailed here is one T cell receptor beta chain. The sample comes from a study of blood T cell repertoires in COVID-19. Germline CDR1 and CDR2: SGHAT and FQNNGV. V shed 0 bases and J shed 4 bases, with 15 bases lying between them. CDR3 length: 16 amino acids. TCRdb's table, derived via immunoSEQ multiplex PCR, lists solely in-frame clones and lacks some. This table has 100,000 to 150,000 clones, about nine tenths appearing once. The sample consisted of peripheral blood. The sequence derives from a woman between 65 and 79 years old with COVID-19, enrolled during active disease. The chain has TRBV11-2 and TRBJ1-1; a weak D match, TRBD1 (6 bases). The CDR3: CASSLDLNRESTEAFF. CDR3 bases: TGTGCCAGCAGCTTAGACCTAAACAGGGAGAGCACTGAAGCTTTCTTT.